This is a list of T cell receptor beta chains from one sample in a study of blood T cell repertoires in COVID-19. Assay: immunoSEQ multiplex PCR; the TCRdb copy retains only in-frame clones and omits some. The sample lists 100,000 to 150,000 clones; around three quarters were seen once. The sequenced sample was peripheral blood. The receptor set was obtained from a woman aged 70-85 years with acute or convalescent COVID-19. The CDR3 runs from the conserved cysteine through the conserved F or W. The order of the fields is V gene, J gene, CDR3 protein.

>TRBV2|TRBJ1-5
CASSGGDQPQHF
>TRBV7-2|TRBJ1-1
CASFRRAMNTEAFF
>TRBV7-8|TRBJ2-1
CASKLAGGVNEQFF
>TRBV5-1|TRBJ1-1
CASSLTQATGKTEAFF
>TRBV6-5|TRBJ1-1
CASSYSTGGTEAFF
>TRBV28|TRBJ2-5
CASSFQGARETQYF
>TRBV19|TRBJ1-3
CASSPEAHTIYF
>TRBV5-1|TRBJ2-7
CASSLNSGDPYEQYF
>TRBV28|TRBJ2-6
CASFPSFHGGISGANVLTF
>TRBV6-6|TRBJ2-3
CASSPSGTGFRTDTQYF
>TRBV7-8|TRBJ2-7
CASSLPTTGKVYEQYF
>TRBV6-5|TRBJ1-2
CAILPTVSRGYTF
>TRBV19|TRBJ2-4
CASSTGDRVNIQYF
>TRBV6-2/TRBV6-3|TRBJ1-5
CASSYLDFNQPQHF
>TRBV13|TRBJ2-1
CASSFINEQFF
>TRBV7-3|TRBJ1-6
CASSIRGSYNSPLHF
>TRBV20-1|TRBJ2-1
CSASRGGPREQFF
>TRBV7-6|TRBJ2-7
CASSLGGPVDEQYF
>TRBV5-1|TRBJ1-4
CASSLVGAWGEKLFF
>TRBV15|TRBJ1-1
CATSSHWGGYTEAFF
>TRBV6-1|TRBJ2-1
CASSDVAGGRDEQFF
>TRBV11-2|TRBJ2-5
CASSLESEGVETQYF
>TRBV19|TRBJ2-2
CASSIGRPRGTGELFF
>TRBV28|TRBJ1-1
CASFPLTGGGRHTEAFF
>TRBV6-6|TRBJ1-3
CASSYEGGTSGNTIYF
>TRBV19|TRBJ1-1
CASSLRGAGTEAFF
>TRBV11-2|TRBJ2-1
CASSLVGEGHDEQFF
>TRBV18|TRBJ1-1
CASSATDEAFF
>TRBV7-9|TRBJ2-7
CASSLASGEASYEQYF
>TRBV4-1|TRBJ1-1
CASSHDAGAFF
>TRBV2|TRBJ2-5
CASSAGHRQETQYF
>TRBV4-1|TRBJ1-2
CASSQDRARADGYTF